This T cell receptor (beta chain) was recorded in a study of shared clonotypes between healthy human individuals. Study observations and caveats: An effect of sequencing depth on clonotype sharing among donors was expected.

The naive CD8 population came from CD45RO-negative cells selected for CCR7, without terminally differentiated effector memory CD45RA+ cells. Donors comprised only Caucasian adults living in Nashville, Tennessee. The run depth of the assay was deep. Original processing notes: Filtering differed for immunoSEQ, which gave only junction sequences without quality scores. Clones were read by immunoSEQ multiplex PCR, and TCRdb kept only the in-frame ones, dropping some. From that table come the V and J calls and clone size; the DNA was used to work out D and trimming. This sample carries about 2 million clones, about 95% of them seen once, and the ten largest clones take approximately 1.2%. This clone was picked up a small number of times. Antigen specificity is unknown. Input material: naive CD8+ T cells sorted from blood. The sequence derives from a man aged 18 to 30 in good health.

The CDR3 sequence is CASTRSGALYGYTF. CDR3 bases: TGTGCCAGCACCCGATCGGGGGCGCTTTATGGCTACACCTTC. The genes are TRBV2 and TRBJ1-2, with D perhaps TRBD1 (6 bases). The length of the CDR3 is 14 residues. V was pared by 7 bases and J by 5 bases, with 17 bases between. Per germline, CDR1 SNHLY and CDR2 FYNNEI.